Listed below are T cell receptor beta chains from one sample, sequenced in a study of cytomegalovirus exposure and HLA in healthy donors. Profiling relied on immunoSEQ multiplex PCR, and the TCRdb table lists in-frame clones only, not all of them. The data hold roughly 100,000 clones, with approximately 72% observed a single time. Sequenced input: PBMCs. Receptor source: a woman in her thirties or forties in good health and CMV-seronegative. Both conserved end residues are part of each CDR3.

J gene	V gene	CDR3 protein
TRBJ1-4	TRBV28	CASNPTGTQTEKLFF
TRBJ2-2	TRBV9	CASSPGLAALGELFF
TRBJ2-5	TRBV27	CASDEKEREGLGIGQETQYF
TRBJ2-1	TRBV5-4	CASNHGSGERLGEQFF
TRBJ1-1	TRBV27	CASSLYPDTEAFF
TRBJ2-2	TRBV14	CASSQAWAGTGELFF
TRBJ2-7	TRBV9	CASSGRGTSGAYEQYF
TRBJ2-7	TRBV19	CASSIDRGYEQYF
TRBJ2-2	TRBV18	CASSRDREQSGELFF
TRBJ2-1	TRBV6-6	CASTLGGFNNNEQFF
TRBJ2-2	TRBV6-1	CASIKSGRVTGELFF
TRBJ1-2	TRBV18	CASSQVPGTGNYGYTF
TRBJ2-4	TRBV13	CASSSPGVAKNIQYF
TRBJ2-3	TRBV5-1	CAHVGGDTQYF
TRBJ2-5	TRBV6-1	CASSTSRETQYF
TRBJ2-5	TRBV5-4	CASSLPATGPETQYF
TRBJ2-5	TRBV5-1	CASSLGGKLQETQYF
TRBJ1-2	TRBV5-6	CASSLDRTNYGYTF
TRBJ2-2	TRBV9	CASSTGLATGELFF
TRBJ2-3	TRBV27	CASSFQLAGGRTDTQYF
TRBJ1-2	TRBV27	CASSPGYGYTF
TRBJ2-4	TRBV5-1	CASSLDRGPGQNIQYF
TRBJ2-1	TRBV7-2	CASSPTGGLNYNEQFF
TRBJ2-5	TRBV29-1	CSVGTFSGIETQYF
TRBJ2-7	TRBV27	CASSLVAGEEYEQYF
TRBJ1-5	TRBV5-1	CASARTAGQPQHF
TRBJ1-1	TRBV12-5	CASGLVRQGAEAFF
TRBJ1-6	TRBV6-1	CASSGYREYNSPLHF
TRBJ1-3	TRBV6-5	CASRGGLGNTIYF
TRBJ1-1	TRBV25-1	CASSNPGFMNTEAFF
TRBJ1-2	TRBV13	CASSLGRRGVYGYTF
TRBJ1-4	TRBV7-7	CASSLGTRGTNEKLFF
TRBJ1-1	TRBV29-1	CSVAGLAGNTEAFF
TRBJ2-3	TRBV7-3	CASRSGLAATKEPDTQYF
TRBJ2-7	TRBV19	CASSRDTSYEQYF
TRBJ1-5	TRBV5-4	CASSLGRNQPQHF
TRBJ1-6	TRBV5-4	CASSPQGGNSPLHF
TRBJ2-7	TRBV6-1	CASSLDRSEQYF